The entry that follows covers one T cell receptor beta chain sequence. Data came from immunoSEQ multiplex PCR; TCRdb stores just in-frame clones and leaves some out. The table lists around 84,000 clones, approximately 92% of them singletons, with 0.25% in the top ten. The data belong to a study of technical replicates of blood from a handful of donors. Germline assignment: CDR1 SGHAT and CDR2 FQNNGV. Trimming left V 2 bases short and J 6 bases short, with 13 bases between. The CDR3 totals 14 residues. Sequencing was done on a sample of T cells isolated from PBMCs. This sequence originates from a human donor in good health. V is TRBV11-2 and J is TRBJ2-5, with unresolved D. DNA for the CDR3: TGTGCCAGCAGCTTAAGTGGGCCCGAGAAGACCCAGTACTTC. Translation gives CASSLSGPEKTQYF.